A single T cell receptor (beta chain) is shown here with its context. In the authors' workflow: Cell counts per sample came from amplifying reference gene primers. The protocol was immunoSEQ multiplex PCR, while the TCRdb copy is restricted to in-frame clones and leaves out a portion. The V and J calls and clone size were taken over from that table, and D and trimming were inferred from the DNA. The table records around 100,000 clones, about 87% of them present only once. These data are taken from a study of blood T cell repertoires in COVID-19. Study background: Italy, Spain and the United States were the sources of the convalescent and acute COVID-19 samples. Sample material is recorded as cDNA or gDNA derived from T cells, B-cell-depleted T cells, or PBMCs.

This TCR was recovered from a man older than 75 with acute or convalescent COVID-19. The sequenced material came from peripheral blood.

The CDR3 sequence: CASSGTDHYEQYF. In nucleotides, the CDR3 is TGTGCCAGCAGCGGGACAGATCACTACGAGCAGTACTTC. The chain has TRBV12-3 or TRBV12-4 and TRBJ2-7; 7 nucleotides agree with TRBD1. The CDR3 consists of 13 residues. The trim removed 6 bases at V and 3 bases at J, leaving 5 bases unmatched.